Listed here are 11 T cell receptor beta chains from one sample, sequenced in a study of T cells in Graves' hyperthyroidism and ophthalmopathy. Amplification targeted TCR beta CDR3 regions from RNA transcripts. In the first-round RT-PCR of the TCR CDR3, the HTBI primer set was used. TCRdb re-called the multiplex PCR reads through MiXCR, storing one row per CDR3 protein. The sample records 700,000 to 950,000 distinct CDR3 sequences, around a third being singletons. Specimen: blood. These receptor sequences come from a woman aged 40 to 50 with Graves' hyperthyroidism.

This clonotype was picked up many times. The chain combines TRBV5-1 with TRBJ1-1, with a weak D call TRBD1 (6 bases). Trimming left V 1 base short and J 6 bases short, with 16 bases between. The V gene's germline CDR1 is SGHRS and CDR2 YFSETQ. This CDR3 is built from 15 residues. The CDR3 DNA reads TGCGCCAGCAGCTTGACGCAGGGGATGGGGGCTGAAGCTTTCTTT. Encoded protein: CASSLTQGMGAEAFF.

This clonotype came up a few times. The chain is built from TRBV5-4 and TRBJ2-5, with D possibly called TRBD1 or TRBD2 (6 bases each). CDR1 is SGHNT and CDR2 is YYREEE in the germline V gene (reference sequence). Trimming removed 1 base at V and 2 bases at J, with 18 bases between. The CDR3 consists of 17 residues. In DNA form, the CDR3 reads TGTGCCAGCAGCTTGAATGGGGGGCGGTCGTGGCAAGAGACCCAGTACTTC. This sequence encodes CASSLNGGRSWQETQYF.

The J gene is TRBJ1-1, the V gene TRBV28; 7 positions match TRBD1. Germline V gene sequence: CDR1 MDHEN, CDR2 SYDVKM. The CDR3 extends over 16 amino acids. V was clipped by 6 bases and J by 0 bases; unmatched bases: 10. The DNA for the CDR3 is TGTGCCAGCAGCCTAAGGACAGGACTAATGAACACTGAAGCTTTCTTT. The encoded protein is CASSLRTGLMNTEAFF.

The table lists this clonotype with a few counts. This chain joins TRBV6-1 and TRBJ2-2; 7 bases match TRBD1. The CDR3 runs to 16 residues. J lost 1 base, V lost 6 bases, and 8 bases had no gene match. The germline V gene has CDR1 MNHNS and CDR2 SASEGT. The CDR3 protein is CASRGHRGKNTGELFF. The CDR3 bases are TGTGCCAGCAGGGGGCACAGGGGAAAGAACACCGGGGAGCTGTTTTTT.

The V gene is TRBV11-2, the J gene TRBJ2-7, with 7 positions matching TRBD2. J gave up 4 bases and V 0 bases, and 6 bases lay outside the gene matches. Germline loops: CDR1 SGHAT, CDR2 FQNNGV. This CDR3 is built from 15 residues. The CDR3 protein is CASSLEGGFLYEQYF. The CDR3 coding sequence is TGTGCCAGCAGCTTAGAGGGGGGGTTTCTTTACGAGCAGTACTTC.

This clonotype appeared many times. The CDR3 here is CASSLAIRPLHF. For the CDR3, the DNA is TGTGCCAGCAGCCTCGCTATTAGGCCCCTCCACTTT. The chain employs TRBV5-8 and TRBJ1-6, with D unclear. This CDR3 has 12 residues. The germline V and J ends were trimmed by 4 bases and 13 bases, with 12 bases remaining between them. Germline V gives CDR1 SGHTS, CDR2 YDEGEE.

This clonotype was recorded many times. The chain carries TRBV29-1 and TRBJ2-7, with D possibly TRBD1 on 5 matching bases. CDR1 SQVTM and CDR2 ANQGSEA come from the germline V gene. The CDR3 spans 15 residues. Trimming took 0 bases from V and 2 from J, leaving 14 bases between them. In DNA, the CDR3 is TGCAGCGTTGAAGACCCAACAGGTACTCCCTACGAGCAGTACTTC. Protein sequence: CSVEDPTGTPYEQYF.

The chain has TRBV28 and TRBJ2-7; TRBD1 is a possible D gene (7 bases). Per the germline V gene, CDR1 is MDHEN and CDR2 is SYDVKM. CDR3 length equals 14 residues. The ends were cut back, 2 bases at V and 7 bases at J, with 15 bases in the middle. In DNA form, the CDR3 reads TGTGCCAGCAGTTTAGGCCCAGGGGGGCATGAGCAGTACTTC. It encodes CASSLGPGGHEQYF. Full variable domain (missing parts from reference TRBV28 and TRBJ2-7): DVKVTQSSRYLVKRTGEKVFLECVQDMDHENMFWYRQDPGLGLRLIYFSYDVKMKEKGDIPEGYSVSREKKERFSLILESASTNQTSMYLCASSLGPGGHEQYFGPGTRLTVT.

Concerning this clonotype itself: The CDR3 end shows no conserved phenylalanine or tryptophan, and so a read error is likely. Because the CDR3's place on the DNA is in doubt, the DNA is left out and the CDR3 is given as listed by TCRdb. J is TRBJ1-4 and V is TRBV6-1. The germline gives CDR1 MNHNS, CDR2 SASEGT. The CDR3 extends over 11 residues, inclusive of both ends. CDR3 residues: CASSEGAGTLY.

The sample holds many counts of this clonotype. For the CDR3, the DNA is TGTGCCATCAGTGAGCCAGGTGGCTACACCTTC. Translation gives CAISEPGGYTF. The genes are TRBV10-3 and TRBJ1-2; D unresolved. V dropped 2 bases and J dropped 7 bases, with 5 bases sitting between them. CDR3 size: 11 residues. Germline-derived CDR1 and CDR2 are ENHRY and SYGVKD.

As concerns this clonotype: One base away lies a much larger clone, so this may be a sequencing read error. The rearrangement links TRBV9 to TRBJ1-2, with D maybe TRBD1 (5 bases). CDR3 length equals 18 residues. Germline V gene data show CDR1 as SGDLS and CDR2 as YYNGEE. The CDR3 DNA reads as TGTGCCAGCAGCGTAGGGGAAGGACGGACATCGGTTAACTATGGCTTCACCTTC. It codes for CASSVGEGRTSVNYGFTF.